The source of this T cell receptor (beta chain) is a study of blood T cell repertoires in COVID-19. Germline V gives CDR1 SGHTA, CDR2 FQGNSA. The CDR3 has 15 amino acids. With 1 base removed from V and 11 bases from J, the gap between germline ends came to 17 bases. Self-reported history from a screening survey and questionnaire set each donor's cohort. Symptom resolution, clearance, or two negative PCRs marked the recovered donors of Cohort 3. Libraries were prepared by immunoSEQ multiplex PCR; TCRdb keeps only in-frame clonotypes and omits some of them. The sample has approximately 300,000 clones; about 85% are singletons.

The V gene is TRBV7-2, the J gene TRBJ1-4, with D perhaps TRBD1 (5 bases). This receptor was taken from a woman aged 30 to 39 who had recovered from COVID-19. Source material: PBMCs or T cells enriched from blood (not recorded which). The DNA for the CDR3 is TGTGCCAGCAGCTTAGTTTTGGGGGGTATGGGGAAACTGTTTTTT. Residues: CASSLVLGGMGKLFF.